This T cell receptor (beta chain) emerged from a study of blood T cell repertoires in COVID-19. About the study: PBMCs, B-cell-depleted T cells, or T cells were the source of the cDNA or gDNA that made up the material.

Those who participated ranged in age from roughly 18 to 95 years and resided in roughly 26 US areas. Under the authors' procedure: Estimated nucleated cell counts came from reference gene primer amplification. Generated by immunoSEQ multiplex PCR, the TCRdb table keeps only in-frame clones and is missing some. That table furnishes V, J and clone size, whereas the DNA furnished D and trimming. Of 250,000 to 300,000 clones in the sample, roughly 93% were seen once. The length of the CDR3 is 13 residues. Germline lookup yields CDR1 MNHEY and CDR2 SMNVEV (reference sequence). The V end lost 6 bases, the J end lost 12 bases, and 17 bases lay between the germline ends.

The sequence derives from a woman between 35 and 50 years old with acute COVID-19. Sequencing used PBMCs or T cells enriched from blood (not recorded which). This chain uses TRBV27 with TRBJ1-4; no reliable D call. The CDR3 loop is CASRASPGSELFF. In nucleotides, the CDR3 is TGTGCCAGCAGGGCCTCTCCGGGGTCGGAACTGTTTTTT.